The clone carrying this T cell receptor beta chain came up many times. The antigen is unknown. This specimen comes from a study of T-cell reconstitution after alpha-beta-depleted transplantation in children. Findings and limits, study-wide: At day 60, the high TCRbeta diversity found in some patients originated from recipient T cells and thymic progenitors that had survived. Alpha-beta T cells present about two months after transplant were reported to originate from several hundred expanded graft clones. T-cell counts and diversity at one year following transplant were attributed mainly to newly produced T cells.

This CDR3 is 14 amino acids long. The germline V gene has CDR1 DFQATT and CDR2 SNEGSKA (reference sequence). The V and J ends lost 0 bases and 0 bases respectively, with 5 bases between them. The library targeted TCRbeta and was prepared with unique molecular identifiers. TCRdb ran MiXCR on the PCR reads and lists one entry per CDR3 protein. The table shows more than 400,000 distinct CDR3 sequences, with 43% occurring only once. The V call is TRBV20-1, the J call TRBJ2-2, with unresolved D. Source: PBMCs, taken before TCRalphabeta/CD19-depleted stem cell transplant. The sequence was collected from a girl aged 2-9 years with aplastic anemia, due to receive a stem cell transplant. The CDR3, as DNA: TGCAGTGCTAGAGAAAGTCCGAACACCGGGGAGCTGTTTTTT. Protein product: CSARESPNTGELFF.